A single sample gave rise to the 26 T cell receptor beta chains below, sequenced in a study of monozygotic twins with inflammatory bowel disease. TCRdb reprocessed the 5' RACE reads, keeping one entry per CDR3 protein, no DNA. The sample data list roughly 300,000 distinct CDR3 sequences. Sequenced sample: blood. These receptors came from a human donor with ulcerative colitis or Crohn's disease, or a healthy co-twin of an affected twin (not recorded which).

The chain has TRBV14 and TRBJ1-5; TCRdb's D call, TRBD1, is unchecked because there is no DNA. Germline CDR1 is SGHDN and CDR2 is FVKESK. The CDR3 contains 14 residues. The CDR3 region is CASSLQGINQPQHF. The full variable domain, in which reference TRBV14 and TRBJ1-5 provide the parts outside the CDR3, is EAGVTQFPSHSVIEKGQTVTLRCDPISGHDNLYWYRRVMGKEIKFLLHFVKESKQDESGMPNNRFLAERTGGTYSTLKVQPAELEDSGVYFCASSLQGINQPQHFGDGTRLSIL.

This rearrangement joins TRBV4-3 to TRBJ1-6; the D call from TCRdb, TRBD1, cannot be confirmed without DNA. The CDR3 spans 15 residues. The germline V gene has CDR1 LGHNA and CDR2 YSLEER. Here the CDR3 reads CASSQVKGSSSPLHF.

This chain connects TRBV20-1 to TRBJ2-1; checking the TCRdb D call of TRBD2 is not possible without DNA. This CDR3 region has 17 residues. Per the germline V gene, CDR1 is DFQATT and CDR2 is SNEGSKA (reference sequence). CDR3 in amino acids: CSARKPSGGTFNNEQFF.

CDR3: CASSRDSGPDTQYF. V usage is TRBV5-1 and J usage is TRBJ2-3; TCRdb gives TRBD2 as the D gene, but with no DNA this cannot be confirmed. This CDR3 is built from 14 residues. Per germline, CDR1 SGHRS and CDR2 YFSETQ. The entire variable domain, with the rest obtained from reference TRBV5-1 and TRBJ2-3, is as follows: KAGVTQTPRYLIKTRGQQVTLSCSPISGHRSVSWYQQTPGQGLQFLFEYFSETQRNKGNFPGRFSGRQFSNSRSEMNVSTLELGDSALYLCASSRDSGPDTQYFGPGTRLTVL.

The chain carries TRBV29-1 and TRBJ2-1; TCRdb's D gene call, TRBD2, goes unchecked for lack of DNA. Germline CDR1 and CDR2: SQVTM and ANQGSEA. The CDR3 has 16 amino acids. CDR3 amino acids: CSVTTSGKSSYNEQFF.

The CDR3 loop is CASSSTRGHYGYTF. This chain links TRBV11-1 with TRBJ1-2; as DNA is missing, the TRBD1 call by TCRdb cannot be tested. CDR3 length: 14 residues. The V gene's germline CDR1 is SGHAT and CDR2 FQDESV (reference sequence).

The chain's CDR3 is CASSMWSAGGNEQFF. This chain connects TRBV19 to TRBJ2-1; TCRdb proposes TRBD2, but this gene call is untestable without DNA. The CDR3 is made up of 15 amino acids. Germline V gene lookup returns CDR1 LNHDA and CDR2 SQIVND (reference sequence).

This sequence joins TRBV7-2 and TRBJ1-2; TCRdb's D gene call, TRBD1, goes unchecked for lack of DNA. This CDR3 contains 15 residues. Germline V gene data show CDR1 as SGHTA and CDR2 as FQGNSA. CDR3 protein: CASSKAPGGFDGYTF.

The chain joins TRBV4-3 to TRBJ2-3; no DNA is available, so the TRBD2 call from TCRdb remains unchecked. Germline V CDR1 and CDR2: LGHNA, YSLEER. CDR3 length: 15 amino acids. CDR3 in amino acids: CASSQGVREVDTQYF.

V gene TRBV12-3 or TRBV12-4 combines with J gene TRBJ2-1; no DNA is available, so the TRBD1 call from TCRdb remains unchecked. CDR3 length: 15 amino acids. CDR3 residues: CASSFTGGVINEQFF.

This sequence joins TRBV7-2 and TRBJ1-6; TCRdb reports TRBD1, a call that lacks DNA to check it against. This CDR3 contains 14 residues. From germline, CDR1 is SGHTA and CDR2 FQGNSA. CDR3 sequence reads: CASSPGRSNSPLHF.

V usage is TRBV10-1 and J usage is TRBJ2-3; the TCRdb D gene call, TRBD2, has no DNA to confirm it. The V gene's germline CDR1 is WNHNN and CDR2 SYGVQD (reference sequence). CDR3 length: 17 amino acids. The CDR3 reads CASIGGTLAGSTDTQYF.

The chain uses TRBV5-1 and TRBJ1-1; without DNA, the TCRdb call of TRBD1 cannot be checked. Germline values: CDR1 SGHRS, CDR2 YFSETQ. CDR3 size: 14 residues. The CDR3 spells CASSSDSMNTEAFF.

This chain's CDR3 is CASSTPQGGQHF. This chain uses TRBV7-9 with TRBJ1-5; TCRdb names TRBD1, which stays unverified in the absence of DNA. The CDR3 loop spans 12 amino acids. Germline CDR1 and CDR2: SEHNR and FQNEAQ (reference sequence). Filled out from reference TRBV7-9 and TRBJ1-5, the complete variable domain reads DTGVSQNPRHKITKRGQNVTFRCDPISEHNRLYWYRQTLGQGPEFLTYFQNEAQLEKSRLLSDRFSAERPKGSFSTLEIQRTEQGDSAMYLCASSTPQGGQHFGDGTRLSIL.

The chain links TRBV7-2 to TRBJ2-2; TCRdb's D call, TRBD2, is unchecked because there is no DNA. The V gene's germline CDR1 is SGHTA and CDR2 FQGNSA. This CDR3 has 17 amino acids. The CDR3 sequence: CASSLRAGGLNTGELFF.

The chain links TRBV30 to TRBJ1-1; TCRdb designates TRBD1, a call that cannot be tested without DNA. This CDR3 has 11 amino acids. Germline V gives CDR1 GTSNPN, CDR2 SVGIG (reference sequence). This chain's CDR3 is CAWDRTGKAFF. The full variable domain, completed using reference TRBV30 and TRBJ1-1, is SQTIHQWPATLVQPVGSPLSLECTVEGTSNPNLYWYRQAAGRGLQLLFYSVGIGQISSEVPQNLSASRPQDRQFILSSKKLLLSDSGFYLCAWDRTGKAFFGQGTRLTVV.

This rearrangement joins TRBV6-6 to TRBJ2-7. The germline V gene encodes CDR1 MNHNY and CDR2 SVGAGI (reference sequence). This CDR3 has 12 residues. The CDR3 spells CASSYSVYEQYF.

The chain couples TRBV7-9 to TRBJ2-3. Germline values: CDR1 SEHNR, CDR2 FQNEAQ (reference sequence). The CDR3 runs 13 residues. The CDR3 is CASRGTSTDTQYF.

The gene calls are TRBV20-1 and TRBJ1-3. The CDR3 extends over 16 amino acids. Germline V CDR1 and CDR2: DFQATT, SNEGSKA (reference sequence). CDR3 residues: CSARFRDSVAGNTIYF.

The V and J genes are TRBV6-2 or TRBV6-3 and TRBJ2-1; there is no DNA to check the TCRdb D call of TRBD2. The CDR3 extends over 17 amino acids. Germline V gene lookup returns CDR1 MNHEY and CDR2 SVGEGT. This CDR3 reads CASSYSFGTSGINEQFF.

V usage is TRBV12-3 or TRBV12-4 and J usage is TRBJ1-4; there is no DNA to check the TCRdb D call of TRBD1. The CDR3 covers 16 residues. CDR3 region: CASSPQGAQKGEKLFF.

CDR3 sequence reads: CASSLRAASGNTIYF. The J gene is TRBJ1-3, the V gene TRBV12-3 or TRBV12-4. The CDR3 consists of 15 residues.

The rearrangement joins TRBV7-9 to TRBJ2-2; TCRdb gives TRBD2 as the D gene, but with no DNA this cannot be confirmed. Germline CDR1 and CDR2: SEHNR and FQNEAQ (reference sequence). This CDR3 spans 15 amino acids. The CDR3 here is CASSLVGPVTGELFF.

This chain uses TRBV27 with TRBJ1-1. The CDR3 totals 13 residues. Germline-derived CDR1 and CDR2 are MNHEY and SMNVEV (reference sequence). CDR3 loop: CASSFRELGEAFF.

The V and J genes are TRBV12-3 or TRBV12-4 and TRBJ2-1; TCRdb indicates TRBD1, and absent DNA this call remains unverified. The CDR3 covers 11 residues. The CDR3 is CASRQGNEQFF.

The chain carries TRBV7-2 and TRBJ2-7. The CDR3 length is 14 residues. Germline V gene data show CDR1 as SGHTA and CDR2 as FQGNSA. This chain's CDR3 is CASSLSSGTYEQYF.